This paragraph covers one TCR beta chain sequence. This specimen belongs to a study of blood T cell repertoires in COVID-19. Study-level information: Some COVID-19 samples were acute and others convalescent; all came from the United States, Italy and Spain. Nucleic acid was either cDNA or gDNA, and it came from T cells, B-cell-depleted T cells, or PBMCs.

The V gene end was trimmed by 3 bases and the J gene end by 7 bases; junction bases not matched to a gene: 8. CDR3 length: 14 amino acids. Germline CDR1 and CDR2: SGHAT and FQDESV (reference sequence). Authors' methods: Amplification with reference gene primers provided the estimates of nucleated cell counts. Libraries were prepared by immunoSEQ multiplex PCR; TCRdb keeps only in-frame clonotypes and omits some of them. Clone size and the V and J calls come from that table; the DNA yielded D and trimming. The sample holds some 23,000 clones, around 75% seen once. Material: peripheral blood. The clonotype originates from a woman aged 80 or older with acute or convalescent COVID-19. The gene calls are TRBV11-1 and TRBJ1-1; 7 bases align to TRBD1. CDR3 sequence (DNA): TGTGCCAGCAGCTTTGACAGGGCCGTCGGTGAAGCTTTCTTT. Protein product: CASSFDRAVGEAFF.